This T cell receptor beta chain originates from a study of cytomegalovirus exposure and HLA in healthy donors. About the study: In an earlier analysis, around 100 million unique TCR beta sequences were found from some 180 million T cells. Around 83% of more than 300 genotyped donors fell in the Caucasian-associated ancestry cluster. Study conclusions and caveats: Later analysis identified a missense DCLRE1C variant that was linked to TCR beta V- and J-gene trimming.

V lost 5 bases, J lost 1 base, and 14 bases stayed unmatched. This CDR3 spans 19 amino acids. Germline V lookup: CDR1 SGHTA, CDR2 FQGNSA. The PCR employed 60 Vbeta primers together with 13 Jbeta primers. Per the original methods: Unique TCR beta chains totaled approximately 83 million in a later count, with roughly 11 million of them shared. Sequencing used immunoSEQ multiplex PCR; TCRdb keeps in-frame clones, though not all of them. The V and J calls and clone size are taken from that table; D and trimming were inferred from the DNA. The data hold approximately 240,000 clones, with approximately 90% observed a single time. To note about this clone: Antigen unknown.

This receptor was identified in a woman aged 18-29 years in good health and CMV-seronegative. The gene calls are TRBV7-2 and TRBJ1-6; 7 nucleotides agree with TRBD1. Sequencing was carried out using PBMCs. The CDR3 DNA reads as TGTGCCAGCAGCACATACGGACAGGTTAGGGTATCCTATAATTCACCCCTCCACTTT. It encodes CASSTYGQVRVSYNSPLHF.